A selection of T cell receptor beta chains follows, all from one sample in a study of response to subunit inactivated influenza vaccine. TCRdb re-called the RT-PCR reads through MiXCR, storing one row per CDR3 protein. The profile shows 290,000 or so distinct CDR3 sequences, 22% of them singletons. Sequenced material: PBMCs from blood, taken approximately 22 months after vaccination. These receptors originate from a man aged 50 to 69 who received an inactivated influenza vaccine. Each CDR3 is given with its conserved first and last residue. D genes are given only for firm matches. Expanded clones get a size class; other rows say once, few or many, or leave the size out.

d_gene,v_gene,abundance,j_gene,CDR3aa,CDR3nt
.,TRBV20-1,few,TRBJ2-3,CSATGTRNTDTQYF,TGCAGTGCTACCGGGACAAGAAACACAGATACGCAGTATTTT
TRBD2,TRBV27,.,TRBJ2-2,CASRTTSGVANTGELFF,TGTGCCAGCAGGACGACTAGCGGTGTTGCGAACACCGGGGAGCTGTTTTTT
.,TRBV12-3/TRBV12-4,.,TRBJ2-7,CASSLEAGSYEQYF,TGTGCCAGCAGTTTAGAAGCGGGCTCCTACGAGCAGTACTTC
TRBD1,TRBV24-1,.,TRBJ2-2,CATEGTATGELFF,TGTGCCACCGAAGGGACAGCCACCGGGGAGCTGTTTTTT
.,TRBV9,.,TRBJ1-2,CASSVGSSQDYGYTF,TGTGCCAGCAGCGTAGGAAGTAGTCAGGATTATGGCTACACCTTC
TRBD2,TRBV7-3,few,TRBJ2-3,CASSATREPGDTQYF,TGTGCCAGCAGCGCAACGCGGGAGCCCGGAGATACGCAGTATTTT
TRBD1,TRBV6-6,.,TRBJ2-7,CASSRTGVKEQYF,TGTGCCAGCAGCCGAACAGGGGTCAAAGAGCAGTACTTC
.,TRBV13,.,TRBJ1-3,CASSLVGLTSSGNTIYF,TGTGCCAGCAGCTTAGTAGGGCTTACTTCATCTGGAAACACCATATATTTT
.,TRBV29-1,.,TRBJ1-5,CSVIDRFSNQPQHF,TGCAGCGTCATCGACAGGTTTAGCAATCAGCCCCAGCATTTT
.,TRBV29-1,many,TRBJ1-4,CSVDGGNEKLFF,TGCAGCGTTGACGGCGGTAATGAAAAACTGTTTTTT
.,TRBV5-1,few,TRBJ1-5,CASSRLGIGGSQHF,TGCGCCAGCAGTCGACTGGGGATTGGGGGGTCCCAGCATTTT
TRBD1,TRBV11-2,.,TRBJ2-7,CASSHWTGKISYEQYF,TGTGCCAGCAGCCACTGGACAGGAAAGATATCCTACGAGCAGTACTTC
.,TRBV20-1,.,TRBJ2-3,CSARAIGADFHTDTQYF,TGCAGTGCTAGAGCCATCGGTGCGGACTTTCACACAGATACGCAGTATTTT
.,TRBV6-2/TRBV6-3,few,TRBJ1-5,CASRDNSNQPQHF,TGTGCCAGCCGGGACAATAGCAATCAGCCCCAGCATTTT
.,TRBV20-1,few,TRBJ1-4,CSAREGTGEGEKLFF,TGCAGTGCTAGAGAAGGGACCGGGGAAGGTGAAAAACTGTTTTTT
.,TRBV4-2,once,TRBJ1-4,CVSSQFQGIANEKLFF,TGTGTCAGCAGCCAGTTTCAGGGTATAGCTAATGAAAAACTGTTTTTT
.,TRBV7-2,few,TRBJ1-1,CASIWPGTTEAFF,TGTGCCAGCATATGGCCCGGGACCACTGAAGCTTTCTTT
.,TRBV29-1,.,TRBJ2-2,CSVGRLNTGELFF,TGCAGCGTTGGGAGGCTTAACACCGGGGAGCTGTTTTTT
.,TRBV28,many,TRBJ1-5,CASTYGLVNQPQHF,TGTGCCAGCACCTACGGGTTGGTAAATCAGCCCCAGCATTTT
.,TRBV6-1,.,TRBJ2-5,CASTAGTVQETQYF,TGTGCCAGCACCGCTGGAACAGTCCAAGAGACCCAGTACTTC
TRBD1,TRBV12-3/TRBV12-4,many,TRBJ1-2,CASSTGGYGYTF,TGTGCCAGCAGTACAGGGGGCTATGGCTACACCTTC